This TCR beta chain was sequenced during a study of blood T cell repertoires in COVID-19. Study-wide background: Acute-phase and convalescent COVID-19 samples originated in the United States, Italy and Spain. The cDNA or gDNA used as material had been derived from T cells, B-cell-depleted T cells, or PBMCs.

Germline V gives CDR1 MRHNA, CDR2 SNTAGT. V was clipped by 5 bases and J by 8 bases; unmatched bases: 11. The CDR3 runs 15 residues. Only in-frame clones appear in the TCRdb table, and some are missing; sequencing was by immunoSEQ multiplex PCR. The sample includes tens of thousands of clones, about 87% of them seen just once. The clonotype comes from a human donor with active COVID-19. The donor label of this sample is uncertain. Sequenced: peripheral blood. The chain employs TRBV6-4 and TRBJ2-1; TRBD1 matches 8 bases. The CDR3 here is CASSKGTGELDEQFF. CDR3 in DNA: TGTGCCAGCAGTAAGGGGACAGGTGAATTAGATGAGCAGTTCTTC.